This TCR beta chain came from a study of blood T cell repertoires in COVID-19. Data came from immunoSEQ multiplex PCR; TCRdb stores just in-frame clones and leaves some out. In the table there are about 390,000 clones, about 89% of which are singletons. The ends lost 3 bases at V and 2 bases at J; junction bases unmatched: 7. CDR1 and CDR2 from the germline V gene are SGDLS and YYNGEE. The CDR3 sequence is 18 residues long. Patients at the Seattle site were enrolled during active infection and followed longitudinally. The sample comprised peripheral blood. The chain carries TRBV9 and TRBJ2-2; 13 bases are a match to TRBD2. This TCR was recovered from an older woman with COVID-19, enrolled during active disease. CDR3 sequence reads: CASSAGLAGSPNTGELFF. The CDR3 coding sequence is TGTGCCAGCAGCGCGGGACTAGCGGGGAGTCCCAACACCGGGGAGCTGTTTTTT. Combining the CDR3 with reference TRBV9 and TRBJ2-2 gives the whole variable domain DSGVTQTPKHLITATGQRVTLRCSPRSGDLSVYWYQQSLDQGLQFLIQYYNGEERAKGNILERFSAQQFPDLHSELNLSSLELGDSALYFCASSAGLAGSPNTGELFFGEGSRLTVL.